A selection of T cell receptor beta chains follows, all from one sample in a study of T cells after yellow fever vaccination. From the 5' RACE reads, TCRdb called clonotypes with MiXCR, one entry per CDR3 protein. The sample has 200,000 to 300,000 distinct CDR3 sequences; roughly 13% are singletons. This sample comprised CD4+ T cells sorted from PBMCs, obtained 45 days after the yellow fever booster vaccination. These receptors all stem from a man aged 25 to 45 who received the YFV17D yellow fever vaccine. Both conserved end residues are part of each CDR3. The order of the fields is CDR3 DNA, CDR3 protein, J gene, V gene, D gene, clone size. The D gene is left open where the match is weak. Clone sizes are given selectively: once, few, many, or a class where the clone is expanded.

DNA: TGTGCCAGCAGCTGGACTAGCGGGCTGAGCTTTCAGTTCTTC
CDR3: CASSWTSGLSFQFF
J: TRBJ2-1
V: TRBV12-3/TRBV12-4
D: TRBD2
size: once

DNA: TGTGCCATCAGCCCTGGACAGGGTATGAGTTATGAGCAGTTCTTC
CDR3: CAISPGQGMSYEQFF
J: TRBJ2-1
V: TRBV9
D: TRBD1
size: -

DNA: TGTGCCAGCAGCGACGACAGTACCTCCTACGAGCAGTACTTC
CDR3: CASSDDSTSYEQYF
J: TRBJ2-7
V: TRBV9
D: -
size: few

DNA: TGTGCCAGCAGTCCCCCTGGCGGGAGGTCTTCAGAGACCCAGTACTTC
CDR3: CASSPPGGRSSETQYF
J: TRBJ2-5
V: TRBV12-3/TRBV12-4
D: TRBD2
size: many

DNA: TGCAGTGCTAGAGGCGTGGTAGGGACCACAGATACGCAGTATTTT
CDR3: CSARGVVGTTDTQYF
J: TRBJ2-3
V: TRBV20-1
D: -
size: -

DNA: TGTGCCAGCAGCCAACAAATTGAGACCCAGTACTTC
CDR3: CASSQQIETQYF
J: TRBJ2-5
V: TRBV14
D: -
size: few

DNA: TGTGCCAGCAGTGCTACAGGGGGGAACACTGAAGCTTTCTTT
CDR3: CASSATGGNTEAFF
J: TRBJ1-1
V: TRBV7-2
D: TRBD1
size: few

DNA: TGTGCCACCCGAGAGGTTTCGGATACGCAGTATTTT
CDR3: CATREVSDTQYF
J: TRBJ2-3
V: TRBV6-2/TRBV6-3
D: -
size: -

DNA: TGTGCCAGCAGGGGATGGGGAGAAGGGGCCCAGTACTTC
CDR3: CASRGWGEGAQYF
J: TRBJ2-5
V: TRBV27
D: -
size: -

DNA: TGCAGCGTTCTGCTCGGAAGCACAGATACGCAGTATTTT
CDR3: CSVLLGSTDTQYF
J: TRBJ2-3
V: TRBV29-1
D: -
size: few

DNA: TGCAGTGCTAGAGATCCGGTTGGCGGGAGCACAGATACGCAGTATTTT
CDR3: CSARDPVGGSTDTQYF
J: TRBJ2-3
V: TRBV20-1
D: -
size: few

DNA: TGTGCCAGCAACTCCCGCGGGAGATTCTCCTACGAGCAGTACTTC
CDR3: CASNSRGRFSYEQYF
J: TRBJ2-7
V: TRBV7-8
D: TRBD2
size: -

DNA: TGTGCCAGTAGTCCCGTTCGGCTAGCATCCGAGCAGTACTTC
CDR3: CASSPVRLASEQYF
J: TRBJ2-7
V: TRBV19
D: -
size: few

DNA: TGTGCCAGCAGCTTTCGTTCGGAGGCCTACGAGCAGTACTTC
CDR3: CASSFRSEAYEQYF
J: TRBJ2-7
V: TRBV7-2
D: -
size: -

DNA: TGTGCCAGCAGCTCCACGAATTCACCCCTCCACTTT
CDR3: CASSSTNSPLHF
J: TRBJ1-6
V: TRBV12-3/TRBV12-4
D: -
size: many

DNA: TGCAGCGTTGAAGTAACAGTGGGTAACAGGGCCGCCTACGAGCAGTACTTC
CDR3: CSVEVTVGNRAAYEQYF
J: TRBJ2-7
V: TRBV29-1
D: -
size: -

DNA: TGCGCCAGCAGCCAAGAAACGGTAGCCAACGGGGAGCTGTTTTTT
CDR3: CASSQETVANGELFF
J: TRBJ2-2
V: TRBV4-1
D: -
size: few

DNA: TGCAGTGCTAGTCCCACAGGGAGAGGGTACGAGCAGTACTTC
CDR3: CSASPTGRGYEQYF
J: TRBJ2-7
V: TRBV20-1
D: -
size: -

DNA: TGTGCCAGCAGCCCCGGGACTAAGCAAGAGACCCAGTACTTC
CDR3: CASSPGTKQETQYF
J: TRBJ2-5
V: TRBV7-2
D: TRBD2
size: -

DNA: TGTGCCACCAAAGGGTTTTTCACAGATACGCAGTATTTT
CDR3: CATKGFFTDTQYF
J: TRBJ2-3
V: TRBV15
D: -
size: few

DNA: TGTGCCAGCAGCTTATCGGCAGCTATGAACACTGAAGCTTTCTTT
CDR3: CASSLSAAMNTEAFF
J: TRBJ1-1
V: TRBV7-2
D: -
size: -

DNA: TGTGCCAGCAGTTTTCTACGGAATTTTGAAGCTTTCTTT
CDR3: CASSFLRNFEAFF
J: TRBJ1-1
V: TRBV12-3/TRBV12-4
D: -
size: few

DNA: TGCAGTGCTTTCAGGGGGCTAGTAAACACCATATATTTT
CDR3: CSAFRGLVNTIYF
J: TRBJ1-3
V: TRBV20-1
D: TRBD1
size: few

DNA: TGCGCCAGCAGCTTGGAAGTGGGTTCGGGAGGTGAGCAGTTCTTC
CDR3: CASSLEVGSGGEQFF
J: TRBJ2-1
V: TRBV5-1
D: TRBD2
size: many

DNA: TGTGCCAGCAGTGAATCGTATAGCGAGTACTTC
CDR3: CASSESYSEYF
J: TRBJ2-7
V: TRBV25-1
D: -
size: few

DNA: TGCAGTGCTGCCGTGGCTAGCGGGAGATCCTACAATGAGCAGTTCTTC
CDR3: CSAAVASGRSYNEQFF
J: TRBJ2-1
V: TRBV20-1
D: TRBD2
size: -

DNA: TGCGCCAGCAGCCAACGGACAACCTCGGGACCCCAGCATTTT
CDR3: CASSQRTTSGPQHF
J: TRBJ1-5
V: TRBV4-3
D: -
size: -

DNA: TGTGCCAGCAGCTTAAGGGTAGGCGGGAGCTCCTACGAGCAGTACTTC
CDR3: CASSLRVGGSSYEQYF
J: TRBJ2-7
V: TRBV7-2
D: TRBD2
size: many

DNA: TGCGCCAGCAGCCGAGACAGGGAGAGGACGCAGTATTTT
CDR3: CASSRDRERTQYF
J: TRBJ2-3
V: TRBV5-1
D: TRBD1
size: many

DNA: TGTGCCAGCAGTGACCGGGACTTCCAAGAGACCCAGTACTTC
CDR3: CASSDRDFQETQYF
J: TRBJ2-5
V: TRBV6-1
D: -
size: few

DNA: TGCAGTGCTAGACAGGGGATTGAGCAGTTCTTC
CDR3: CSARQGIEQFF
J: TRBJ2-1
V: TRBV20-1
D: -
size: few

DNA: TGTGCCAGCAGAACCAATCCCCGGACTAGCGGGAGTGCAGATACGCAGTATTTT
CDR3: CASRTNPRTSGSADTQYF
J: TRBJ2-3
V: TRBV2
D: TRBD2
size: few

DNA: TGCGGGGCGGGAGCGAGCTCCTACGAGCAGTACTTC
CDR3: CGAGASSYEQYF
J: TRBJ2-7
V: TRBV20-1
D: TRBD2
size: many

DNA: TGTGCCAGCAGTTCCCTCCGGGACAGGGGCTACGAGCAGTACTTC
CDR3: CASSSLRDRGYEQYF
J: TRBJ2-7
V: TRBV27
D: TRBD1
size: many

DNA: TGCGCCAGCAGCCAAGTCCGGGGATTAAATGAAAAACTGTTTTTT
CDR3: CASSQVRGLNEKLFF
J: TRBJ1-4
V: TRBV4-3
D: -
size: few

DNA: TGCAGTGCTAGAGTGCCGTCGCAAGAGACCCAGTACTTC
CDR3: CSARVPSQETQYF
J: TRBJ2-5
V: TRBV20-1
D: -
size: many

DNA: TGTGCCAGTCGACCCAGGGCCGGACAATACGAGCAGTACTTC
CDR3: CASRPRAGQYEQYF
J: TRBJ2-7
V: TRBV19
D: -
size: -

DNA: TGTGCCAGCAGCGGGCATATACCCTACAATGAGCAGTTCTTC
CDR3: CASSGHIPYNEQFF
J: TRBJ2-1
V: TRBV7-2
D: -
size: -

DNA: TGTGCCAGCTGTTACTCGAATCGCCCGGATCCGAGTAAGCAGTTCTTC
CDR3: CASCYSNRPDPSKQFF
J: TRBJ2-1
V: TRBV6-2/TRBV6-3
D: -
size: -

DNA: TGCAGTGCTAGGCGGCCGGGGTTCGCAGGGGGCACAGATACGCAGTATTTT
CDR3: CSARRPGFAGGTDTQYF
J: TRBJ2-3
V: TRBV20-1
D: -
size: -

DNA: TGCAGTGCTAGCTTCTATGGCTACACCTTC
CDR3: CSASFYGYTF
J: TRBJ1-2
V: TRBV20-1
D: -
size: few

DNA: TGCAGTGCTAGAGGAACCTTCCAAGAGACCCAGTACTTC
CDR3: CSARGTFQETQYF
J: TRBJ2-5
V: TRBV20-1
D: -
size: few

DNA: TGTGCCAGCAGCTCCACCGGGACAACATCGGGAGAGACCCAGTACTTC
CDR3: CASSSTGTTSGETQYF
J: TRBJ2-5
V: TRBV7-9
D: -
size: -

DNA: TGTGCCAGCAGTTTGGGGGAGGGGATCGGGGAGCTGTTTTTT
CDR3: CASSLGEGIGELFF
J: TRBJ2-2
V: TRBV12-3/TRBV12-4
D: TRBD2
size: many

DNA: TGTGCCAGCAGTTACCGACAGGGGGGCCTGTACAATGAGCAGTTCTTC
CDR3: CASSYRQGGLYNEQFF
J: TRBJ2-1
V: TRBV6-5
D: TRBD1
size: -

DNA: TGTGCCAGCAGCAGAGGGGGACTCGTTGGGGACACTGAAGCTTTCTTT
CDR3: CASSRGGLVGDTEAFF
J: TRBJ1-1
V: TRBV7-2
D: -
size: few

DNA: TGCGCCAGCACCCGTAACACCGGGGAGCTGTTTTTT
CDR3: CASTRNTGELFF
J: TRBJ2-2
V: TRBV5-1
D: -
size: -

DNA: TGTGCCAGCAGCCAAGAACGACAGGGACTTAAAGCTGGGGCCAACGTCCTGACTTTC
CDR3: CASSQERQGLKAGANVLTF
J: TRBJ2-6
V: TRBV14
D: -
size: -

DNA: TGTGCCAGCAGCCTGGGACTCCTGCTGGATGAGCAGTTCTTC
CDR3: CASSLGLLLDEQFF
J: TRBJ2-1
V: TRBV6-2/TRBV6-3
D: -
size: -

DNA: TGTGCCAGCAGCGTAGCGACGGGACAGTCCCAAGAGACCCAGTACTTC
CDR3: CASSVATGQSQETQYF
J: TRBJ2-5
V: TRBV9
D: TRBD1
size: -

DNA: TGTGCCAGCAGCCCGGGACGCCACTCTGGGGCCAACGTCCTGACTTTC
CDR3: CASSPGRHSGANVLTF
J: TRBJ2-6
V: TRBV7-9
D: -
size: few

DNA: TGTGCCAGCAGTTACTCGATCGGACAGGGGGGGACCCAGTACTTC
CDR3: CASSYSIGQGGTQYF
J: TRBJ2-5
V: TRBV6-5
D: TRBD1
size: -

DNA: TGTGCCAGCAGCTTAGCGCGAATAGCGGGAGATTGGAGCACAGATACGCAGTATTTT
CDR3: CASSLARIAGDWSTDTQYF
J: TRBJ2-3
V: TRBV11-1
D: TRBD2
size: -

DNA: TGTGCCAGCATCCCTAGGGGTTTCGGTGAAAAACTGTTTTTT
CDR3: CASIPRGFGEKLFF
J: TRBJ1-4
V: TRBV12-3/TRBV12-4
D: -
size: few

DNA: TGCAGTGCTGCTCCTAGCGGGAGCTACAATGAGCAGTTCTTC
CDR3: CSAAPSGSYNEQFF
J: TRBJ2-1
V: TRBV20-1
D: TRBD2
size: many

DNA: TGTGCCAGCAGCCGAACGACAGGGGGGGTAGAGACCCAGTACTTC
CDR3: CASSRTTGGVETQYF
J: TRBJ2-5
V: TRBV12-3/TRBV12-4
D: TRBD1
size: few

DNA: TGTGCCACCAGTGATGCCGGGACAGGGGAAAGGGAGACCCAGTACTTC
CDR3: CATSDAGTGERETQYF
J: TRBJ2-5
V: TRBV24-1
D: TRBD1
size: -

DNA: TGCAGTGCTAGAGAAGCGGACGGCACAGATACGCAGTATTTT
CDR3: CSAREADGTDTQYF
J: TRBJ2-3
V: TRBV20-1
D: -
size: few

DNA: TGTGCCAGCAGTTTAGCAGAATATAGCAATCAGCCCCAGCATTTT
CDR3: CASSLAEYSNQPQHF
J: TRBJ1-5
V: TRBV6-2/TRBV6-3
D: -
size: -